This TCR beta chain was profiled in a study of blood T cell repertoires in COVID-19. This CDR3 region has 15 residues. V lost 0 bases and J 6 bases, leaving 13 bases between the germline ends. Germline assignment: CDR1 SGDLS and CDR2 YYNGEE. Repertoires were generated with immunoSEQ multiplex PCR, while TCRdb's copy carries only in-frame clones and drops some. In the table there are 90,000 to 120,000 clones, around 82% of which are singletons. This chain uses TRBV9 with TRBJ2-1, with a possible D match to TRBD2 (6 bases). The sequence was collected from a human donor in a cohort sampled during active COVID-19. The sample was peripheral blood. CDR3 sequence reads: CASSVVTGGLNEQFF. In DNA, the CDR3 is TGTGCCAGCAGCGTAGTGACCGGAGGGCTCAATGAGCAGTTCTTC.